This entry lists 32 T cell receptor beta chains sequenced from one sample in a study of blood T cell repertoires in COVID-19. Here immunoSEQ multiplex PCR was the method, and the copy in TCRdb shows in-frame clones only, minus some. The data hold 300,000 to 350,000 clones, with about 85% observed a single time. Sequences were obtained from peripheral blood. The source of these receptors is a man aged 18-30 years with active or convalescent COVID-19.

The genes are TRBV14 and TRBJ1-4, with TRBD1 as a possible D gene (6 bases). Germline V gene data show CDR1 as SGHDN and CDR2 as FVKESK. There are 16 residues in the CDR3. V was cut by 4 bases and J by 5 bases, with 17 bases left in between. The CDR3 sequence is CASSLITGLRNEKLFF. The CDR3 DNA reads TGTGCCAGCAGCCTTATTACAGGGTTAAGGAATGAAAAACTGTTTTTT. The whole variable domain, filled in from reference TRBV14 and TRBJ1-4, reads EAGVTQFPSHSVIEKGQTVTLRCDPISGHDNLYWYRRVMGKEIKFLLHFVKESKQDESGMPNNRFLAERTGGTYSTLKVQPAELEDSGVYFCASSLITGLRNEKLFFGSGTQLSVL.

This clone was found a few times. This chain joins TRBV6-5 and TRBJ2-7; tentatively, D is TRBD1 (5 bases). The CDR3 has 14 residues. CDR1 and CDR2 (germline): MNHEY, SVGAGI. Between the trimmed V and J ends, which lost 5 bases and 6 bases, there was a span of 17 bases. The CDR3 DNA reads as TGTGCCAGCAGTCCGACAAGAAAGGGGCTCGAGCAGTACTTC. Encoded protein: CASSPTRKGLEQYF.

This clone was detected a few times. The chain links TRBV7-6 to TRBJ2-2; possible D gene TRBD2, 5 bases. Germline CDR1 reads SGHVS; CDR2 reads FNYEAQ. Trimming stripped 1 base from V and 1 base from J, with 10 bases between. This CDR3 is built from 16 residues. DNA of the CDR3: TGTGCCAGCAGCTTAGTCGGGAATCTGAACACCGGGGAGCTGTTTTTT. Residues: CASSLVGNLNTGELFF.

The rearrangement uses TRBV13 and TRBJ1-4, with TRBD1 matching 8 bases. This CDR3 is 16 amino acids long. Unmatched junction bases numbered 11, after V lost 3 bases and J lost 8 bases. Germline assignment: CDR1 PRHDT and CDR2 FYEKMQ (reference sequence). CDR3 sequence reads: CASSFNGGTGWEKLFF. In DNA form, the CDR3 reads TGTGCCAGCAGCTTCAATGGTGGGACAGGATGGGAAAAACTGTTTTTT.

The chain is built from TRBV6-6 and TRBJ1-1, with D perhaps matching TRBD1 (5 bases). Germline V gene lookup returns CDR1 MNHNY and CDR2 SVGAGI (reference sequence). The CDR3 sequence is 17 residues long. The V end lost 5 bases, the J end lost 2 bases, and 21 bases lay between the germline ends. CDR3 coding DNA: TGTGCCAGCAGTCTCCGTGTCTTTGGGGGAGGAAACACTGAAGCTTTCTTT. It yields the protein CASSLRVFGGGNTEAFF.

The V call is TRBV6-5, the J call TRBJ2-3; D not certain. CDR1 is MNHEY and CDR2 is SVGAGI in the germline V gene. V lost 5 bases and J lost 6, with 9 bases in between. The length of the CDR3 is 12 residues. The CDR3: CASSLTWDTQYF. CDR3 nucleotides: TGTGCCAGCAGTCTAACTTGGGATACGCAGTATTTT.

The genes are TRBV5-1 and TRBJ2-2, with D uncertain. The CDR3 runs to 14 residues. With 0 bases removed from V and 7 bases from J, the gap between germline ends came to 10 bases. CDR1 SGHRS and CDR2 YFSETQ come from the germline V gene. The CDR3 sequence is CASSLGAEHGELFF. CDR3 coding DNA: TGCGCCAGCAGCTTGGGTGCGGAGCACGGGGAGCTGTTTTTT.

The chain employs TRBV4-2 and TRBJ2-3, with TRBD2 matching over 7 bases. V was clipped by 4 bases and J by 6 bases; unmatched bases: 19. CDR3 size: 18 residues. CDR1 LGHNA and CDR2 YNFKEQ come from the germline V gene. The CDR3 loop reads CASSPHPRLAPPMDTQYF. The CDR3 DNA reads TGTGCCAGCAGCCCACATCCGAGACTAGCACCCCCCATGGATACGCAGTATTTT.

This sequence joins TRBV15 and TRBJ1-5; D not certain. Trimming removed 2 bases at V and 3 bases at J, with 5 bases between. Germline V CDR1 and CDR2: LNHNV, YYDKDF (reference sequence). This CDR3 is 13 amino acids long. CDR3 nucleotides: TGTGCCACCAGCAGAAACTACAATCAGCCCCAGCATTTT. Its translation: CATSRNYNQPQHF. Looking up the rest from reference TRBV15 and TRBJ1-5 gives the full variable domain: DAMVIQNPRYQVTQFGKPVTLSCSQTLNHNVMYWYQQKSSQAPKLLFHYYDKDFNNEADTPDNFQSRRPNTSFCFLDIRSPGLGDTAMYLCATSRNYNQPQHFGDGTRLSIL.

The V gene is TRBV28, the J gene TRBJ1-5; TRBD1 is a possible D gene (5 bases). The CDR3 extends over 14 amino acids. The germline V gene has CDR1 MDHEN and CDR2 SYDVKM. Trimming cost V 2 bases and J 4 bases, with 9 bases left between them. The CDR3 region has the DNA TGTGCCAGCAGTTTAATAGGGGTTAATCAGCCCCAGCATTTT. Translation gives CASSLIGVNQPQHF.

The chain combines TRBV9 with TRBJ1-2, with 7 nucleotides matching TRBD1. From germline, CDR1 is SGDLS and CDR2 YYNGEE. The CDR3 runs to 13 residues. V was clipped by 4 bases and J by 8 bases; unmatched bases: 8. CDR3 in amino acids: CASSQALGGGYTF. The DNA of the CDR3 is TGTGCCAGCAGCCAGGCCTTAGGGGGCGGCTACACCTTC.

The gene calls are TRBV2 and TRBJ1-5; 12 positions match TRBD1. V lost 4 bases and J lost 5; bases outside the gene matches: 9. CDR3 length equals 17 residues. Germline V gene sequence: CDR1 SNHLY, CDR2 FYNNEI. CDR3 DNA: TGTGCCAGCAGTGTCGGGACAGGGGGCTTCGGAGATCAGCCCCAGCATTTT. This translates into CASSVGTGGFGDQPQHF. The whole variable domain, remainder taken from reference TRBV2 and TRBJ1-5, is EPEVTQTPSHQVTQMGQEVILRCVPISNHLYFYWYRQILGQKVEFLVSFYNNEISEKSEIFDDQFSVERPDGSNFTLKIRSTKLEDSAMYFCASSVGTGGFGDQPQHFGDGTRLSIL.

The V gene is TRBV18, the J gene TRBJ2-3, with D hard to call. There are 13 residues in the CDR3. The germline CDR1 and CDR2 sequences are KGHSH and LQKENI. V was cut by 6 bases and J by 4 bases, with 11 bases left in between. CDR3 nucleotides: TGTGCCAGCTCCCCTCTTTCCGCAGATACGCAGTATTTT. It specifies CASSPLSADTQYF.

This rearrangement joins TRBV11-2 to TRBJ1-6, with TRBD1 as a possible D gene (5 bases). This CDR3 region has 14 residues. Deletions cut 4 bases from V and 10 bases from J, with 14 bases between. Germline V lookup: CDR1 SGHAT, CDR2 FQNNGV. The CDR3, as DNA: TGTGCCAGCAGCTCCGGGACTCGGGCCTCACCCCTCCACTTT. Translation gives CASSSGTRASPLHF.

CDR3 sequence (DNA): TGCGCCAGCAGCCAGGTCGCCAGTAATTCACCCCTCCACTTT. Its translation is CASSQVASNSPLHF. The chain combines TRBV4-1 with TRBJ1-6, with D hard to call. V lost 3 bases and J lost 6, with 9 bases in between. Germline V gives CDR1 MGHRA, CDR2 YSYEKL. The CDR3 has 14 amino acids.

This clone was recorded only once. The chain uses TRBV5-1 and TRBJ2-5, with D maybe TRBD2 (6 bases). Trimming cost V 1 base and J 4 bases, with 8 bases left between them. This CDR3 has 13 amino acids. Germline CDR1 SGHRS, CDR2 YFSETQ. The CDR3: CASSLLGGETQYF. In nucleotides, the CDR3 is TGCGCCAGCAGCTTGCTGGGGGGAGAGACCCAGTACTTC.

The V and J genes are TRBV11-2 and TRBJ2-7, with D possibly being TRBD2 (5 bases). V was clipped by 1 base and J by 3 bases, with 22 bases between them. The germline CDR1 and CDR2 sequences are SGHAT and FQNNGV. This CDR3 region has 18 residues. CDR3 region: CASSLGPSWGETIYEQYF. CDR3 sequence (DNA): TGTGCCAGCAGCTTAGGCCCGAGTTGGGGAGAGACCATCTACGAGCAGTACTTC.

The J gene is TRBJ1-1, the V gene TRBV19; 7 nucleotides agree with TRBD1. There are 14 residues in the CDR3. The ends lost 6 bases at V and 8 bases at J; junction bases unmatched: 12. Germline lookup yields CDR1 LNHDA and CDR2 SQIVND (reference sequence). CDR3 in amino acids: CASRLNRGYSEAFF. The CDR3 DNA sequence: TGTGCCAGTAGATTAAACAGGGGATACTCGGAAGCTTTCTTT.

The V and J genes are TRBV9 and TRBJ2-1; D is possibly TRBD2 (5 bases). The V gene lost 4 bases and the J gene lost 0 bases, with 11 bases spanning the gap. Germline V gene data show CDR1 as SGDLS and CDR2 as YYNGEE. CDR3 length: 15 residues. CDR3 in amino acids: CASSLERVSYNEQFF. DNA for the CDR3: TGTGCCAGCAGCTTAGAGAGGGTCTCCTACAATGAGCAGTTCTTC.

The chain combines TRBV6-5 with TRBJ2-3; D uncertain. Between the trimmed V and J ends, which lost 0 bases and 0 bases, there was a span of 7 bases. The CDR3 sequence is 15 residues long. In germline, CDR1 is MNHEY, CDR2 SVGAGI. The CDR3 DNA reads TGTGCCAGCAGTTACTCGATACGGAGCACAGATACGCAGTATTTT. Translating gives CASSYSIRSTDTQYF.

This chain joins TRBV6-2 or TRBV6-3 and TRBJ2-1; TRBD1 might be the D (7 bases). This CDR3 contains 17 residues. V lost 5 bases to trimming and J lost 5 bases, with 22 bases between them. Germline CDR1 and CDR2: MNHEY and SVGEGT. CDR3 coding DNA: TGTGCCAGCAGTCTACAGCGGGCGTCAGGGGGTAACAATGAGCAGTTCTTC. Translation gives CASSLQRASGGNNEQFF.

This clone was detected a few times. The gene calls are TRBV6-5 and TRBJ2-3, with D uncertain. This CDR3 region has 12 residues. Germline loops: CDR1 MNHEY, CDR2 SVGAGI. V was pared by 6 bases and J by 11 bases, with 15 bases between. CDR3 nucleotide sequence: TGTGCCAGCAGGGAGACTCCATTGGGGCAGTATTTT. It is translated as CASRETPLGQYF.

The chain joins TRBV2 to TRBJ2-5; 8 bases map to TRBD1. J gave up 4 bases and V 5 bases, and 12 bases lay outside the gene matches. Per the germline V gene, CDR1 is SNHLY and CDR2 is FYNNEI. CDR3 length: 16 residues. The CDR3 nucleotides are TGTGCCAGCAGTCTGATCCAGGGGGCTGGGCTAGAGACCCAGTACTTC. Its protein is CASSLIQGAGLETQYF.

This chain joins TRBV6-5 and TRBJ1-1, with D unresolved. Germline V gives CDR1 MNHEY, CDR2 SVGAGI. Trimming cost V 2 bases and J 3 bases, with 10 bases left between them. The CDR3 is 14 residues long. The CDR3 loop is CASSYRETDTEAFF. The CDR3 bases are TGTGCCAGCAGTTACAGGGAGACGGACACTGAAGCTTTCTTT.

Worth noting for this clone: Within the sample, other DNA sequences also encode this same CDR3. The chain couples TRBV28 to TRBJ2-1, with D hard to call. The ends were cut back, 5 bases at V and 4 bases at J, with 3 bases in the middle. The CDR3 has 11 amino acids. Germline CDR1 reads MDHEN; CDR2 reads SYDVKM. This chain's CDR3 is CASSTYNEQFF. The CDR3 nucleotides read TGTGCCAGCAGTACATACAATGAGCAGTTCTTC. Full variable domain (outside the CDR3, taken from reference TRBV28 and TRBJ2-1): DVKVTQSSRYLVKRTGEKVFLECVQDMDHENMFWYRQDPGLGLRLIYFSYDVKMKEKGDIPEGYSVSREKKERFSLILESASTNQTSMYLCASSTYNEQFFGPGTRLTVL.

This chain joins TRBV29-1 and TRBJ2-1, with D unresolved. V was trimmed by 7 bases and J by 6 bases, leaving 16 bases between them. The CDR3 is made up of 13 amino acids. The germline V gene has CDR1 SQVTM and CDR2 ANQGSEA. As DNA, the CDR3 is TGCAGCGCGGATGGCCTTCTAGGCAATGAGCAGTTCTTC. Its protein product is CSADGLLGNEQFF.

This rearrangement joins TRBV9 to TRBJ2-1, with D unclear. Trimming cost V 10 bases and J 3 bases, with 11 bases left between them. The CDR3 sequence is 12 residues long. Germline V gene lookup returns CDR1 SGDLS and CDR2 YYNGEE. CDR3: CASGPLYNEQFF. The CDR3, as DNA: TGTGCCTCTGGGCCCCTCTACAATGAGCAGTTCTTC.

V usage is TRBV6-6 and J usage is TRBJ1-2; D uncertain. V was cut by 5 bases and J by 5 bases, with 9 bases left in between. The CDR3 runs to 12 residues. Germline CDR1 is MNHNY and CDR2 is SVGAGI (reference sequence). The CDR3 sequence: CASSPDGYGYTF. DNA of the CDR3: TGTGCCAGCAGTCCCGACGGGTATGGCTACACCTTC.

This clone was seen a few times. V usage is TRBV5-6 and J usage is TRBJ2-1, with TRBD2 matching 10 bases. Germline lookup yields CDR1 SGHDT and CDR2 YYEEEE. V gave up 7 bases and J gave up 2 bases; unmatched junction bases: 3. CDR3 length: 14 residues. This CDR3 reads CASLTSGTYNEQFF. The CDR3 nucleotides read TGTGCCAGCCTAACTAGCGGGACCTACAATGAGCAGTTCTTC.

This clone has ten or more counts. The V gene is TRBV27, the J gene TRBJ1-4; TRBD1 matches at 7 bases. Per the germline V gene, CDR1 is MNHEY and CDR2 is SMNVEV (reference sequence). The CDR3 loop spans 15 amino acids. J was trimmed by 4 bases and V by 5 bases; bases with no gene match: 7. The CDR3 sequence is CASSINRGLNEKLFF. The CDR3 DNA reads TGTGCCAGCAGTATAAACAGGGGACTTAATGAAAAACTGTTTTTT.

This sequence joins TRBV5-6 and TRBJ2-5, with D uncertain. CDR1 and CDR2 (germline): SGHDT, YYEEEE. The CDR3 has 13 amino acids. Trimming shortened V by 2 bases and J by 5 bases, and 10 bases separated the two germline ends. CDR3 DNA: TGTGCCAGCAGCTTAACCAGATTGGAGACCCAGTACTTC. It specifies CASSLTRLETQYF.

This chain links TRBV6-2 or TRBV6-3 with TRBJ2-7, with a tentative D call TRBD2 (5 bases). V was shortened by 0 bases and J by 6 bases, with 9 bases between the two germline ends. The germline gives CDR1 MNHEY, CDR2 SVGEGT. CDR3 length: 13 amino acids. The CDR3 nucleotides read TGTGCCAGCAGTTACTCTGGAGGTTCCGAGCAGTACTTC. Protein product: CASSYSGGSEQYF.